This entry concerns a single T cell receptor beta chain. Sequencing was performed with immunoSEQ multiplex PCR; in TCRdb, only in-frame clones are kept and a portion is missing. Among about 300,000 clones listed, around 89% were seen once. This record comes from a study of blood T cell repertoires in COVID-19. The J segment lost 3 bases and the V segment lost 7 bases, leaving 7 bases of the junction unmatched. This CDR3 has 14 amino acids. CDR1 and CDR2 (germline): ENHRY, SYGVKD. The source material was peripheral blood. This chain links TRBV10-3 with TRBJ2-3; 7 nucleotides align to TRBD1. This clonotype originated in a man aged 18 to 29 who had recovered from COVID-19. CDR3 in amino acids: CAINRGKTTDTQYF. The CDR3 DNA sequence: TGTGCCATCAACAGGGGTAAAACTACAGATACGCAGTATTTT.